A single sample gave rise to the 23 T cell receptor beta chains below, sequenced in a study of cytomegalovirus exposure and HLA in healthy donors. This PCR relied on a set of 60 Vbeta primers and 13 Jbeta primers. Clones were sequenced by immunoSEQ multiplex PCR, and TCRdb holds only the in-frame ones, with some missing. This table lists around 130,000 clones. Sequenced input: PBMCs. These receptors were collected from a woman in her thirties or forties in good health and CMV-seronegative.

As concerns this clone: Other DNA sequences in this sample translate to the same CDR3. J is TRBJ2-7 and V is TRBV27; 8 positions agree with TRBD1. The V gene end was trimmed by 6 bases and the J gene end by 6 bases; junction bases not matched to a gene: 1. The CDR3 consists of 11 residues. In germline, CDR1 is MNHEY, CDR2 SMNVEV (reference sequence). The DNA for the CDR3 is TGTGCCAGCAGACAGGGGGGCGAGCAGTACTTC. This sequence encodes CASRQGGEQYF.

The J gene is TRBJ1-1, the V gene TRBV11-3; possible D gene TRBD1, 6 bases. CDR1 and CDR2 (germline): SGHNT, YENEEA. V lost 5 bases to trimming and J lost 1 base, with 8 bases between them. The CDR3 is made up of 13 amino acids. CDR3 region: CASSRQENTEAFF. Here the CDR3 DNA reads TGTGCCAGCAGCAGACAGGAGAACACTGAAGCTTTCTTT.

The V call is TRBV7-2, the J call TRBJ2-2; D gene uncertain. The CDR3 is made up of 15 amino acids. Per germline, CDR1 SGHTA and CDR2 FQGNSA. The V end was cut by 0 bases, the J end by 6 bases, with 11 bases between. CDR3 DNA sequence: TGTGCCAGCAGCTTAGCTCTAGTCACCTCCGGGGAGCTGTTTTTT. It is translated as CASSLALVTSGELFF.

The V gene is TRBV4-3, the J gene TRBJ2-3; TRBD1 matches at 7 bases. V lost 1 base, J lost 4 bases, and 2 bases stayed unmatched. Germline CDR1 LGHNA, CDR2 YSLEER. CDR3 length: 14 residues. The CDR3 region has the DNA TGCGCCAGCAGCCAAGGGGACAGCTCAGATACGCAGTATTTT. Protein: CASSQGDSSDTQYF.

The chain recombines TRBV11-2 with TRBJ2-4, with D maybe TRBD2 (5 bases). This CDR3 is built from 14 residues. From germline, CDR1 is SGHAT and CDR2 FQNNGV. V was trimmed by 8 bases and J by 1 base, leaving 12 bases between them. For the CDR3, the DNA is TGTGCCAGCGGCCCGAGGGTTGCCAAAAACATTCAGTACTTC. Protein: CASGPRVAKNIQYF. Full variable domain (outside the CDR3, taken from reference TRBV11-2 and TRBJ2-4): EAGVAQSPRYKIIEKRQSVAFWCNPISGHATLYWYQQILGQGPKLLIQFQNNGVVDDSQLPKDRFSAERLKGVDSTLKIQPAKLEDSAVYLCASGPRVAKNIQYFGAGTRLSVL.

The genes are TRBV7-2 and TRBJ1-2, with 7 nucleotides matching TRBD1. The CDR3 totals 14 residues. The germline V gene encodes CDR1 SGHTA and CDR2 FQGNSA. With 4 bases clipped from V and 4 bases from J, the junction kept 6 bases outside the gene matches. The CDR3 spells CASSYGQDLYGYTF. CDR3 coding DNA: TGTGCCAGCAGCTACGGACAGGACCTCTATGGCTACACCTTC.

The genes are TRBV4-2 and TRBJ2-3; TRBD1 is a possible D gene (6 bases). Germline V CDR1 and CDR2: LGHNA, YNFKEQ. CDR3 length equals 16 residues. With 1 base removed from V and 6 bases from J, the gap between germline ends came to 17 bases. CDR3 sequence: CASSQAQRGSLDTQYF. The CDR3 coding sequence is TGTGCCAGCAGCCAAGCCCAGAGGGGGAGTTTGGATACGCAGTATTTT.

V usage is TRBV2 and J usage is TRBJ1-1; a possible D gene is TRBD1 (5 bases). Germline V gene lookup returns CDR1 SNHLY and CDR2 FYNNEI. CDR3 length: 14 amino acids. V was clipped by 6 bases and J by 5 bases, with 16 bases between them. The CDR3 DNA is TGTGCCAGCAGAGACCTCGAGGGGAGGACTGAAGCTTTCTTT. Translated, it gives CASRDLEGRTEAFF.

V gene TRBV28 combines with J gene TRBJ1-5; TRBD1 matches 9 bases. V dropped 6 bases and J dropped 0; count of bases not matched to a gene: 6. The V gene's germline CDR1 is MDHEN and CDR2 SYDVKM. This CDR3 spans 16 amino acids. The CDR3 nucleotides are TGTGCCAGCAGAGAGACACAGGGGGCTAGCAATCAGCCCCAGCATTTT. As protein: CASRETQGASNQPQHF. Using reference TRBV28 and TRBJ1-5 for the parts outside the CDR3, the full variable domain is DVKVTQSSRYLVKRTGEKVFLECVQDMDHENMFWYRQDPGLGLRLIYFSYDVKMKEKGDIPEGYSVSREKKERFSLILESASTNQTSMYLCASRETQGASNQPQHFGDGTRLSIL.

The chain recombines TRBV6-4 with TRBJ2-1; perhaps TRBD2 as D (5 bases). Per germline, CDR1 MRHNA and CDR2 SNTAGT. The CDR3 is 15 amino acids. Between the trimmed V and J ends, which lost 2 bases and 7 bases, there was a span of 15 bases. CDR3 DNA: TGTGCCAGCAGTGACAACGGGCTCGGAGGAAATGAGCAGTTCTTC. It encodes CASSDNGLGGNEQFF.

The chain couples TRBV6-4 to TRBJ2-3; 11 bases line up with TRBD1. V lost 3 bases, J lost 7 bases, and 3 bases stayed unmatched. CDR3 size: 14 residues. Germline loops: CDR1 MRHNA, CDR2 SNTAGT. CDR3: CASSEGQGGNTQYF. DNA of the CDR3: TGTGCCAGCAGTGAGGGACAGGGGGGGAATACGCAGTATTTT.

This chain's CDR3 is CASSYGQGVGQPQHF. The DNA of the CDR3 is TGTGCCAGCAGTTACGGACAGGGGGTTGGCCAGCCCCAGCATTTT. The genes are TRBV6-6 and TRBJ1-5; 10 bases agree with TRBD1. The CDR3 has 15 residues. V was clipped by 2 bases and J by 7 bases; unmatched bases: 5. Germline CDR1 reads MNHNY; CDR2 reads SVGAGI (reference sequence).

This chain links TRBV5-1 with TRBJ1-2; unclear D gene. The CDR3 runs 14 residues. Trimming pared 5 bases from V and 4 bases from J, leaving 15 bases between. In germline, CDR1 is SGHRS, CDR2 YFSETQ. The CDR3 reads CASREITGGYGYTF. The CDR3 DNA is TGCGCCAGCAGAGAGATCACGGGTGGCTATGGCTACACCTTC.

The CDR3 bases are TGTGCCAGCAGCCTTGCCTACTCCGGGACAGGGAATAATTCACCCCTCCACTTT. Its translation: CASSLAYSGTGNNSPLHF. The V call is TRBV13, the J call TRBJ1-6; 9 nucleotides match TRBD1. The CDR3 length is 18 residues. Germline V gene data show CDR1 as PRHDT and CDR2 as FYEKMQ (reference sequence). With 5 bases clipped from V and 5 bases from J, the junction kept 13 bases outside the gene matches.

CDR3 coding DNA: TGCGCCAGCAGCCCTAGTACGGGGGAGGGAGAAAAACTGTTTTTT. Translating gives CASSPSTGEGEKLFF. This chain joins TRBV5-1 and TRBJ1-4; tentative D call: TRBD1 (5 bases). The CDR3 length is 15 residues. Germline values: CDR1 SGHRS, CDR2 YFSETQ. V lost 4 bases, J lost 8 bases, and 18 bases lay in between.

The CDR3 DNA reads as TGTGCCAGCAGCCCTACAGGGGGGGGCACAGATACGCAGTATTTT. Residues: CASSPTGGGTDTQYF. The V gene is TRBV7-2, the J gene TRBJ2-3, with D perhaps matching TRBD1 (8 bases). The CDR3 is 15 residues long. The germline V gene has CDR1 SGHTA and CDR2 FQGNSA. Trimming left V 5 bases short and J 1 base short, with 13 bases between.

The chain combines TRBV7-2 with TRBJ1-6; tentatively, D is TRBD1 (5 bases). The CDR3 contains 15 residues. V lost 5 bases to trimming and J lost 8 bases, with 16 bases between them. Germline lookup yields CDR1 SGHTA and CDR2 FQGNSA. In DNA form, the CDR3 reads TGTGCCAGCAGCCAACAAACAGGTCCCTATTCACCCCTCCACTTT. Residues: CASSQQTGPYSPLHF.

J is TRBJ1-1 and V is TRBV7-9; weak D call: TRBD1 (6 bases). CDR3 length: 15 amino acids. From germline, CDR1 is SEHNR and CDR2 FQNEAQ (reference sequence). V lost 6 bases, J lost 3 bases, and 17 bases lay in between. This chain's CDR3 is CASSPRQGRDTEAFF. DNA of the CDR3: TGTGCCAGCAGTCCTCGGCAGGGGCGAGACACTGAAGCTTTCTTT.

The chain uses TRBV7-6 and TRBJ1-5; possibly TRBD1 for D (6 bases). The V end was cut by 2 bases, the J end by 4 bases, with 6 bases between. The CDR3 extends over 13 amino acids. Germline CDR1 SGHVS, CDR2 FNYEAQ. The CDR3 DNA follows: TGTGCCAGCAGCTTACAGGGGAATCAGCCCCAGCATTTT. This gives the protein CASSLQGNQPQHF.

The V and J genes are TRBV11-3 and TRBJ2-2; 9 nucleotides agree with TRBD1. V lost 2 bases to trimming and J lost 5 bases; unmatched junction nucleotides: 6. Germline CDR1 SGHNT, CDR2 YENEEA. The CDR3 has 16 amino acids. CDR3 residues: CASSLRGTGRTGELFF. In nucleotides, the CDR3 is TGTGCCAGCAGCTTACGAGGGACAGGGAGGACCGGGGAGCTGTTTTTT.

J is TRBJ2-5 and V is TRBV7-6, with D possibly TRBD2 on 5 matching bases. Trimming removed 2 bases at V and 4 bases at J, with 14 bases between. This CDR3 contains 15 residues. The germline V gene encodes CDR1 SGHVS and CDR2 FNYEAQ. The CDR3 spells CASSLTTTARETQYF. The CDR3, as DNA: TGTGCCAGCAGCTTAACGACTACCGCGAGAGAGACCCAGTACTTC.

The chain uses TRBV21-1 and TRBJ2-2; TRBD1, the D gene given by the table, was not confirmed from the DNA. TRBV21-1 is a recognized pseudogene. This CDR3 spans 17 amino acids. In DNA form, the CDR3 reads TGTGCCAGCAGCAAAAGACAGGGACAAACGAACACCGGGGAGCTGTTTTTT. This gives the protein CASSKRQGQTNTGELFF.

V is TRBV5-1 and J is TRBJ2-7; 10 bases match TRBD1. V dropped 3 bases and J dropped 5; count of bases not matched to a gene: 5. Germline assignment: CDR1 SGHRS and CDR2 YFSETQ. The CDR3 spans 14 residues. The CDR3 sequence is CASSSTGTGDEQYF. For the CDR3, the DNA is TGCGCCAGCAGCTCAACCGGGACAGGGGACGAGCAGTACTTC.